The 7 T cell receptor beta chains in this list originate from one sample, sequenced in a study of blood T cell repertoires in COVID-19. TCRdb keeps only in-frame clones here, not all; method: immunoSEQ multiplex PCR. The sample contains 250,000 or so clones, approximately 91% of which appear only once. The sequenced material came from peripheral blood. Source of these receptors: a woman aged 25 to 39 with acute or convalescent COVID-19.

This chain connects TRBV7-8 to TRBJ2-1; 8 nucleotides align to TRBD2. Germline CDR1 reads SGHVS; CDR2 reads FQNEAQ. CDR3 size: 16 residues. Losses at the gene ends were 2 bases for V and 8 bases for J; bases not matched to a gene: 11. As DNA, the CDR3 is TGTGCCAGCAGCTTAAGGCGAGCGGGAGTTGGCGATGAGCAGTTCTTC. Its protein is CASSLRRAGVGDEQFF. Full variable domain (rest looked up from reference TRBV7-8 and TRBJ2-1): GAGVSQSPRYKVAKRGQDVALRCDPISGHVSLFWYQQALGQGPEFLTYFQNEAQLDKSGLPSDRFFAERPEGSVSTLKIQRTQQEDSAVYLCASSLRRAGVGDEQFFGPGTRLTVL.

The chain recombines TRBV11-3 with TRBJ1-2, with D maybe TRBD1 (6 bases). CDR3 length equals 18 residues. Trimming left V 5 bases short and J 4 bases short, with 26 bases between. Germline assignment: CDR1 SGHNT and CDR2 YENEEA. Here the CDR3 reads CASSQTFRGAPLGYGYTF. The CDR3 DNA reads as TGTGCCAGCAGCCAAACCTTTCGGGGGGCCCCGCTTGGCTATGGCTACACCTTC.

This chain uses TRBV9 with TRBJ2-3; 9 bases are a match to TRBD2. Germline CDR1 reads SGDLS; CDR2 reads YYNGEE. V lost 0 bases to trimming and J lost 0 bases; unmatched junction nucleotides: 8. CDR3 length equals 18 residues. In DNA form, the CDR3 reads TGTGCCAGCAGCGTAGAGGTTGGGACTAGCATTAGCACAGATACGCAGTATTTT. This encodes CASSVEVGTSISTDTQYF.

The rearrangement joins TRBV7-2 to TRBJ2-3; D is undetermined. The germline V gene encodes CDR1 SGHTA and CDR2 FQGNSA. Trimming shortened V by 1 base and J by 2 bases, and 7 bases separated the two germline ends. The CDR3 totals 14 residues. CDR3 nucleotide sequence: TGTGCCAGCAGCTTAGACCCAGACACAGATACGCAGTATTTT. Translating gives CASSLDPDTDTQYF.

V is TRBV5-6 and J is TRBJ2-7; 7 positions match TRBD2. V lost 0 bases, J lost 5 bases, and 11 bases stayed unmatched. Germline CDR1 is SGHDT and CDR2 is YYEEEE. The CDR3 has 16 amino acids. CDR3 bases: TGTGCCAGCAGCTTGGCCGGGGGGTCCGCTTCCCACGAGCAGTACTTC. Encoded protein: CASSLAGGSASHEQYF.

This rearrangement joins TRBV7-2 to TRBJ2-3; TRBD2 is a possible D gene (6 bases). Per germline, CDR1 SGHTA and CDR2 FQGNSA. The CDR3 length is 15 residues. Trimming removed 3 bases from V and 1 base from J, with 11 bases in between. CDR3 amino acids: CASSFAGGGTDTQYF. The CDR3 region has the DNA TGTGCCAGCAGCTTTGCCGGGGGTGGCACAGATACGCAGTATTTT.

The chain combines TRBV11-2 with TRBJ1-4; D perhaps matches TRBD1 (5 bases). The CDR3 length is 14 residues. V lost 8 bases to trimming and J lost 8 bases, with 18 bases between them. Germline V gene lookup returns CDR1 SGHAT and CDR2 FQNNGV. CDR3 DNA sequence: TGTGCCAGCGCGAGGCCGGGGGAAGGGGAAAAACTGTTTTTT. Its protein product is CASARPGEGEKLFF.